The present T cell receptor (beta chain) was sequenced within a study of technical replicates of blood from a handful of donors. Using immunoSEQ multiplex PCR, the repertoire was profiled, and TCRdb retains in-frame clones only, with some absent. This table has over 90,000 clones, 95% appearing once. The V gene lost 3 bases and the J gene lost 2 bases, with 11 bases spanning the gap. Germline lookup yields CDR1 SGDLS and CDR2 YYNGEE. The CDR3 length is 14 residues. The receptor's source is a human donor in good health. Sequencing was performed on T cells isolated from PBMCs. The chain is built from TRBV9 and TRBJ1-1, with a weak D call TRBD1 (5 bases). CDR3 amino acids: CASSAGGGNTEAFF. Written as DNA, the CDR3 is TGTGCCAGCAGCGCGGGGGGGGGAAACACTGAAGCTTTCTTT.